Listed here is a single T cell receptor beta chain. These data come from a study of T cell changes during pregnancy in multiple sclerosis. Libraries were prepared by immunoSEQ multiplex PCR; TCRdb keeps only in-frame clonotypes and omits some of them. The top ten hold approximately 2.8% of the sample, which has roughly 13,000 clones, 85% to 95% seen once. CDR3 length equals 16 residues. Trimming removed 3 bases at V and 5 bases at J, with 17 bases between. Looked up from germline, CDR1 is MNHEY and CDR2 is SMNVEV (reference sequence). The sequence was obtained from a female donor in good health, enrolled as a control in a pregnancy study. The chain combines TRBV27 with TRBJ2-1, with D perhaps TRBD2 (5 bases). The sequenced sample was peripheral blood, obtained in the second trimester of pregnancy. CDR3 nucleotide sequence: TGTGCCAGCAGTTTCCCGTCGAGAGGGCCAAACAATGAGCAGTTCTTC. Its protein is CASSFPSRGPNNEQFF.